The entry that follows covers one T cell receptor beta chain sequence. Its target is unknown. The PCR contained 60 Vbeta and 13 Jbeta primers. Profiled with immunoSEQ multiplex PCR; TCRdb holds only in-frame clones, not every one. The repertoire holds around 170,000 clones, more than 80% seen once, with around 3% in the top ten. The V gene end was trimmed by 7 bases and the J gene end by 2 bases; junction bases not matched to a gene: 7. This CDR3 has 14 residues. The germline V gene encodes CDR1 SEHNR and CDR2 FQNEAQ (reference sequence). The sample originates from a study of cytomegalovirus exposure and HLA in healthy donors. General study results and limits: TCR beta V segments were, for the most part, productive about 87% or about 30% of the time in an earlier analysis. A later analysis found common viral pathogens apparently linked to several of the most significant clusters.

This TCR came from a woman aged 50 to 60 in good health and CMV-seropositive. The sequencing sample was made of PBMCs. The J gene is TRBJ2-5, the V gene TRBV7-9, with 7 nucleotides matching TRBD1. Here the CDR3 reads CASNGDSVQETQYF. DNA of the CDR3: TGTGCCAGCAATGGGGACAGCGTACAAGAGACCCAGTACTTC.